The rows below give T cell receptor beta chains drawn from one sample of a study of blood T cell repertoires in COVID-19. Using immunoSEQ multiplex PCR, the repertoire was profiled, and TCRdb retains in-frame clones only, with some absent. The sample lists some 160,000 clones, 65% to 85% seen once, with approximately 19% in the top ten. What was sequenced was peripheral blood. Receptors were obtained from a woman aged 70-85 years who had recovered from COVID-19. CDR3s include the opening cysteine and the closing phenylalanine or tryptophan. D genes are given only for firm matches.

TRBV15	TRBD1	CATSRGGQTSNQPQHF
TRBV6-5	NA	CASTRGGYNTGELFF
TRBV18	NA	CASSPPFSKGGNEQFF
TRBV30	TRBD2	CAFGAGGDNEQFF
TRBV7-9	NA	CASSTSRVSQPQHF
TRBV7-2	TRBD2	CASRPSGATDTQYF
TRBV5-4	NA	CASSLEAGASSYNEQFF
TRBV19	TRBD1	CASSDGQGEGYTF
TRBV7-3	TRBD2	CASSLTAIDLPDGGRAPTDTQYF
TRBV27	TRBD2	CASSLPVSGRPGTQYF
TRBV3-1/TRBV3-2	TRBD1	CASSPTGGQSNYGYTF
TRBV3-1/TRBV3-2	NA	CASSLLLTLSSGNTIYF
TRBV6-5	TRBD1	CASSRGTGEETQYF
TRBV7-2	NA	CASSLAEGRGGNTEAFF
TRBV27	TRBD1	CASSLWGTGAEAFF
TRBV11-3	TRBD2	CASSSQAGGVTDTQYF
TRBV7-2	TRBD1	CASSPPRGSYNEQFF
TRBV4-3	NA	CASSQDVLAAADEQFF
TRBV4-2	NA	CASSQDGGQPQHF
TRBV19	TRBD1	CASSTAPRGPPEAFF